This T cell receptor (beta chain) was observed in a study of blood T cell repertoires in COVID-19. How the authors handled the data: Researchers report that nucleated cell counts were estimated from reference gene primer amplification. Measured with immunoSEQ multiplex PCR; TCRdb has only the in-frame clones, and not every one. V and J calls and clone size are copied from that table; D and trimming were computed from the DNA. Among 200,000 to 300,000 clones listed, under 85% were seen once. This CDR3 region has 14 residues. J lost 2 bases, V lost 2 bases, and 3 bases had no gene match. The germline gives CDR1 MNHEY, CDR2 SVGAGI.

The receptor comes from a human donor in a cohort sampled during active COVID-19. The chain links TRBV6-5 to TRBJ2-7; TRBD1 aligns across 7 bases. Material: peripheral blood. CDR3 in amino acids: CASSYRDRAYEQYF. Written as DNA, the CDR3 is TGTGCCAGCAGTTACCGAGACAGGGCCTACGAGCAGTACTTC.